Listed below are T cell receptor beta chains from one sample, sequenced in a study of blood T cell repertoires in COVID-19. Assay used: immunoSEQ multiplex PCR; TCRdb lists only in-frame clones, some missing. The sample carries more than 200,000 clones, more than 75% recorded once. Sequencing input: PBMCs or T cells enriched from blood (not recorded which). These receptors all stem from a woman aged 50 to 65 who had recovered from COVID-19. Both conserved end residues are part of each CDR3. Each record gives: V gene, D gene, clone size, J gene, CDR3 protein, CDR3 DNA. The D gene is left open where the match is weak. Clone size is given for some rows only: seen once, a few or many times, or a class if the clone is expanded.

>TRBV5-1|.|.|TRBJ1-1
CASSLAGGEAFF
TGCGCCAGCAGCTTGGCCGGGGGTGAAGCTTTCTTT
>TRBV30|.|.|TRBJ2-3
CAWSQDTQYF
TGTGCCTGGAGTCAAGATACGCAGTATTTT
>TRBV5-1|.|.|TRBJ2-2
CASSLRTGATGELFF
TGCGCCAGCAGCTTGCGGACGGGAGCCACCGGGGAGCTGTTTTTT
>TRBV9|.|few|TRBJ2-7
CASSVRTGSYEQYF
TGTGCCAGCAGCGTAAGGACGGGATCCTACGAGCAGTACTTC
>TRBV7-6|.|once|TRBJ2-5
CASSPREWETQYF
TGTGCCAGCAGCCCACGCGAGTGGGAGACCCAGTACTTC
>TRBV28|.|.|TRBJ1-4
CASSDSFSTNEKLFF
TGTGCCAGCAGCGACTCTTTCTCAACTAATGAAAAACTGTTTTTT
>TRBV7-2|TRBD2|once|TRBJ2-7
CASSFGTSGTYEQYF
TGTGCCAGCAGCTTTGGGACTAGCGGGACATACGAGCAGTACTTC
>TRBV9|.|.|TRBJ1-3
CASSPKGTGNTIYF
TGTGCCAGCAGCCCCAAGGGGACTGGAAACACCATATATTTT
>TRBV11-1|TRBD2|few|TRBJ2-1
CASSSRLAGGNNEQFF
TGTGCCAGCAGCTCGCGACTAGCGGGAGGAAACAATGAGCAGTTCTTC
>TRBV28|TRBD2|.|TRBJ2-1
CASSYPGLAEQFF
TGTGCCAGCAGTTACCCGGGACTAGCCGAGCAGTTCTTC
>TRBV30|TRBD1|.|TRBJ2-6
CAWNRGDSGANVLTF
TGTGCCTGGAACAGGGGGGACTCTGGGGCCAACGTCCTGACTTTC
>TRBV7-9|.|few|TRBJ2-1
CASSFGAGPLFKQFF
TGTGCCAGCAGCTTCGGAGCGGGTCCCCTGTTTAAGCAGTTCTTC
>TRBV10-3|TRBD1|.|TRBJ1-2
CAISQSPGTGSAYGYTF
TGTGCCATCAGCCAATCCCCCGGGACAGGGAGTGCCTATGGCTACACCTTC
>TRBV18|TRBD1|.|TRBJ1-4
CASSPDRAGEKLFF
TGTGCCAGCTCACCGGACAGGGCGGGTGAAAAACTGTTTTTT
>TRBV7-7|TRBD1|.|TRBJ1-3
CASSWDIRTGSIGYGNTIYF
TGTGCTAGCAGCTGGGACATAAGGACAGGGAGTATCGGGTATGGAAACACCATATATTTT
>TRBV30|TRBD1|.|TRBJ1-2
CAWSTGTVYGYTF
TGTGCCTGGAGCACCGGGACAGTCTATGGCTACACCTTC
>TRBV7-2|TRBD2|.|TRBJ2-5
CASSLAAGGGETQYF
TGTGCCAGCAGCTTAGCGGCGGGAGGTGGGGAGACCCAGTACTTC
>TRBV19|.|.|TRBJ1-2
CASSSPTGGFPNYGYTF
TGTGCCAGTAGTAGCCCTACCGGAGGGTTCCCTAACTATGGCTACACCTTC
>TRBV7-9|TRBD2|.|TRBJ2-7
CASSLVGLAGHEQYF
TGTGCCAGCAGCTTAGTGGGTCTAGCGGGACACGAGCAGTACTTC
>TRBV2|.|once|TRBJ2-7
CASSERGYEQYF
TGTGCCAGCAGTGAAAGGGGCTACGAGCAGTACTTC
>TRBV6-9|TRBD2|.|TRBJ2-1
CASHRASSGYNEQFF
TGTGCCAGCCATCGCGCAAGTAGCGGGTACAATGAGCAGTTCTTC
>TRBV19|TRBD1|.|TRBJ2-3
CATDIRTGGNTDTQYF
TGTGCCACTGATATCAGGACAGGGGGGAACACAGATACGCAGTATTTT
>TRBV7-2|.|.|TRBJ2-3
CASKIQAGPPVTDTQYF
TGTGCCAGCAAGATCCAGGCGGGACCCCCAGTCACAGATACGCAGTATTTT
>TRBV6-1|TRBD2|.|TRBJ2-7
CASSASPTSGRGDEQYF
TGTGCCAGCAGTGCCTCACCCACCAGCGGGAGAGGGGACGAGCAGTACTTC
>TRBV30|TRBD1|.|TRBJ2-3
CAWSWDRSDTQYF
TGTGCCTGGAGTTGGGACAGATCAGATACGCAGTATTTT
>TRBV6-2/TRBV6-3|TRBD2|few|TRBJ2-1
CASSRLAGGTEQFF
TGTGCCAGCAGTCGACTAGCGGGAGGAACTGAGCAGTTCTTC
>TRBV2|TRBD1|.|TRBJ1-2
CASSVAGGGGYTF
TGTGCCAGCAGTGTAGCAGGGGGTGGCGGCTACACCTTC
>TRBV30|.|.|TRBJ1-6
CAWSVPGQGNSPLHF
TGTGCCTGGAGTGTACCCGGCCAGGGCAATTCACCCCTCCACTTT
>TRBV18|.|.|TRBJ1-2
CASSPSTKEGYTF
TGTGCCAGCTCACCTTCGACTAAGGAAGGCTACACCTTC
>TRBV5-1|.|.|TRBJ1-1
CASSLAQNTEAFF
TGCGCCAGCAGCTTGGCCCAGAACACTGAAGCTTTCTTT
>TRBV27|TRBD2|.|TRBJ2-1
CASSDKRGSYNEQFF
TGTGCCAGCAGTGATAAGCGGGGATCCTACAATGAGCAGTTCTTC
>TRBV6-5|TRBD1|once|TRBJ1-6
CASSETTGTGSPLHF
TGTGCCAGCAGCGAGACGACAGGGACCGGATCACCCCTCCACTTT
>TRBV5-8|.|.|TRBJ1-2
CASTPPVSSYTF
TGTGCCAGCACCCCCCCGGTTTCGAGCTACACCTTC
>TRBV11-2|.|once|TRBJ2-5
CASSLGAGLGQVETQYF
TGTGCCAGCAGCTTAGGGGCTGGGTTGGGGCAAGTGGAGACCCAGTACTTC
>TRBV2|TRBD2|.|TRBJ2-7
CASRSGSTYEQYF
TGTGCCAGCCGAAGCGGGAGCACCTACGAGCAGTACTTC
>TRBV7-9|TRBD1|.|TRBJ1-2
CASSSTGGYGYTF
TGTGCCAGCAGCTCGACAGGGGGCTATGGCTACACCTTC
>TRBV6-5|.|.|TRBJ2-1
CASSYRRDYNEQFF
TGTGCCAGCAGTTATCGGCGGGACTACAATGAGCAGTTCTTC
>TRBV30|TRBD2|.|TRBJ2-1
CAWQRLAGVNNEQFF
TGTGCCTGGCAAAGACTAGCGGGAGTAAACAATGAGCAGTTCTTC
>TRBV12-5|.|once|TRBJ1-4
CASVEHGTHGEKLFF
TGTGCTAGTGTTGAGCACGGGACACACGGTGAAAAACTGTTTTTT
>TRBV7-6|TRBD1|.|TRBJ1-2
CASSLGGQGAYGYTF
TGTGCCAGCAGCTTGGGGGGACAGGGGGCGTACGGCTACACCTTC
>TRBV2|TRBD2|.|TRBJ2-7
CASSETSGPYEQYF
TGTGCCAGCAGTGAAACTAGCGGTCCCTACGAGCAGTACTTC
>TRBV5-1|TRBD2|few|TRBJ2-1
CASSPTSGIGNEQFF
TGCGCCAGCAGTCCAACTAGCGGGATCGGAAATGAGCAGTTCTTC
>TRBV18|TRBD1|.|TRBJ1-2
CASSPQLMGQGTYGYTF
TGTGCCAGCTCACCACAGTTGATGGGACAGGGTACCTATGGCTACACCTTC
>TRBV19|.|.|TRBJ2-7
CASSNSGTSNYEQYF
TGTGCCAGTAGTAATTCCGGGACAAGCAACTACGAGCAGTACTTC
>TRBV3-1/TRBV3-2|TRBD2|.|TRBJ2-7
CASSTGTSGFYEQYF
TGTGCCAGCAGCACGGGGACTAGCGGCTTCTACGAGCAGTACTTC
>TRBV7-3|TRBD2|.|TRBJ2-7
CASSEAAGLGYEQYF
TGCGCCAGCAGCGAGGCGGCGGGACTAGGGTACGAGCAGTACTTC
>TRBV18|.|.|TRBJ2-2
CASSPSSGDTGELFF
TGTGCCAGCTCACCGTCGAGCGGAGACACCGGGGAGCTGTTTTTT
>TRBV9|TRBD2|.|TRBJ2-7
CASSVDQGTSGGVYEQYF
TGTGCCAGCAGCGTAGATCAGGGGACTAGCGGAGGGGTTTACGAGCAGTACTTC
>TRBV5-5|.|.|TRBJ2-5
CASSRWTDQETQYF
TGTGCCAGCAGCAGATGGACAGACCAAGAGACCCAGTACTTC
>TRBV24-1|TRBD2|.|TRBJ2-3
CATSDSAGVGTDTQYF
TGTGCCACCAGTGATTCGGCGGGAGTGGGTACAGATACGCAGTATTTT